This is a list of T cell receptor beta chains from one sample in a study of shared clonotypes between healthy human individuals. Clones were sequenced by immunoSEQ multiplex PCR, and TCRdb holds only the in-frame ones, with some missing. Seen here are fewer than 1.8 million clones, around 98.5% observed once, and the top ten hold about 0.35%. Sequenced material: naive CD4+ T cells sorted from blood. The source of these receptors is a man younger than 40 in good health. CDR3s include the opening cysteine and the closing phenylalanine or tryptophan. A D gene is named only where the DNA matches it firmly. A clone size is listed for some rows: how often the clone was seen (once, few, many), or a class if it is expanded.

size: .
J: TRBJ2-2
D: .
V: TRBV19
CDR3: CASKGVTGELFF
DNA: TGTGCCAGTAAAGGAGTAACCGGGGAGCTGTTTTTT

size: once
J: TRBJ2-5
D: TRBD1
V: TRBV5-1
CDR3: CASSSDRNKETQYF
DNA: TGCGCCAGCAGCTCGGACAGGAATAAAGAGACCCAGTACTTC

size: .
J: TRBJ2-1
D: .
V: TRBV5-8
CDR3: CASGDDEQFF
DNA: TGTGCCAGCGGGGACGATGAGCAGTTCTTC

size: .
J: TRBJ2-6
D: TRBD2
V: TRBV7-8
CDR3: CASSPSRTSWGVGANVLTF
DNA: TGTGCCAGCAGCCCGTCCCGGACTAGCTGGGGTGTGGGGGCCAACGTCCTGACTTTC

size: .
J: TRBJ2-7
D: TRBD1
V: TRBV9
CDR3: CASSVAPQGPYEQYF
DNA: TGTGCCAGCAGCGTAGCTCCACAGGGGCCCTACGAGCAGTACTTC

size: .
J: TRBJ1-5
D: TRBD1
V: TRBV9
CDR3: CASSVGTGLDQPQHF
DNA: TGTGCCAGCAGCGTAGGGACAGGCCTGGATCAGCCCCAGCATTTT

size: .
J: TRBJ2-2
D: TRBD1
V: TRBV11-2
CDR3: CASSPRRDRGTGELFF
DNA: TGTGCCAGCAGCCCCCGGCGGGACAGGGGAACCGGGGAGCTGTTTTTT

size: once
J: TRBJ2-7
D: TRBD2
V: TRBV5-4
CDR3: CASSSGASGRRYEQYF
DNA: TGTGCCAGCAGCTCCGGTGCTAGCGGGAGAAGGTACGAGCAGTACTTC

size: .
J: TRBJ2-7
D: .
V: TRBV7-2
CDR3: CASSLAGKVTPYEQYF
DNA: TGTGCCAGCAGCTTAGCCGGTAAGGTCACCCCCTACGAGCAGTACTTC

size: .
J: TRBJ2-7
D: .
V: TRBV7-8
CDR3: CASSLSVSAVQFWEQYF
DNA: TGTGCCAGCAGCTTATCCGTGTCGGCCGTACAATTCTGGGAGCAGTACTTC

size: .
J: TRBJ2-1
D: .
V: TRBV4-3
CDR3: CASSQEGLQGYNEQFF
DNA: TGCGCCAGCAGCCAAGAGGGACTTCAAGGTTACAATGAGCAGTTCTTC

size: .
J: TRBJ2-3
D: TRBD2
V: TRBV7-2
CDR3: CASSLGRIAGGPGADTQYF
DNA: TGTGCCAGCAGCTTAGGTAGAATAGCGGGAGGGCCTGGTGCAGATACGCAGTATTTT

size: .
J: TRBJ1-3
D: .
V: TRBV6-6
CDR3: CASCVGGNTIYF
DNA: TGTGCCAGCTGCGTTGGGGGAAACACCATATATTTT

size: .
J: TRBJ2-7
D: TRBD2
V: TRBV2
CDR3: CASSEIAGAGEQYF
DNA: TGTGCCAGCAGTGAAATAGCGGGAGCCGGCGAGCAGTACTTC

size: .
J: TRBJ1-1
D: TRBD1
V: TRBV10-2
CDR3: CASRPGQGTEAFF
DNA: TGCGCCAGCAGACCGGGACAGGGCACTGAAGCTTTCTTT

size: once
J: TRBJ2-7
D: TRBD1
V: TRBV6-6
CDR3: CASRSGTGGSYEQYF
DNA: TGTGCCAGCAGATCCGGGACAGGAGGCTCCTACGAGCAGTACTTC

size: .
J: TRBJ2-2
D: .
V: TRBV4-3
CDR3: CASSQGRTNANTGELFF
DNA: TGCGCCAGCAGCCAAGGACGTACCAACGCGAACACCGGGGAGCTGTTTTTT

size: .
J: TRBJ2-7
D: TRBD2
V: TRBV11-1
CDR3: CASSSQAGEDEQYF
DNA: TGTGCCAGCAGCTCGCAAGCGGGAGAGGACGAGCAGTACTTC

size: .
J: TRBJ2-1
D: TRBD2
V: TRBV19
CDR3: CASSIGTIPYNEQFF
DNA: TGTGCCAGTAGTATCGGGACTATACCCTACAATGAGCAGTTCTTC

size: .
J: TRBJ1-2
D: TRBD1
V: TRBV12-5
CDR3: CASGLDRGTGVYGYTF
DNA: TGTGCTAGTGGTTTGGATAGAGGGACAGGGGTTTATGGCTACACCTTC